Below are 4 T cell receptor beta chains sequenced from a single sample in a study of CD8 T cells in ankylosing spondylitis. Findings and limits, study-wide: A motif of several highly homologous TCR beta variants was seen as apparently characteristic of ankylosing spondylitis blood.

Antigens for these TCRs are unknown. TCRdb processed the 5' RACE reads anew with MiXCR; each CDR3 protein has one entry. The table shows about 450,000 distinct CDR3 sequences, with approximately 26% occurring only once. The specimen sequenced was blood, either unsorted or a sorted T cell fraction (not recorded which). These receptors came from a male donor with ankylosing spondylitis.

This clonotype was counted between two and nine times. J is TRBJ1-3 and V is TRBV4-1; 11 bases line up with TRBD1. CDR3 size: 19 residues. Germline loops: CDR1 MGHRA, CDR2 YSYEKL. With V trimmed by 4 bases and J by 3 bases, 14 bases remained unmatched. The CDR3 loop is CASSPIKGGQGVGGNTIYF. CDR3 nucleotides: TGCGCCAGCAGCCCCATAAAGGGGGGACAGGGGGTCGGTGGAAACACCATATATTTT.

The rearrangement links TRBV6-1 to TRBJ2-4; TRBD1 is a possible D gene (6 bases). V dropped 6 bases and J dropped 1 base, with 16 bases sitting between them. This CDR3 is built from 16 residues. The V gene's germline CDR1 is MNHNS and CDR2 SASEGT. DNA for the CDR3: TGTGCCAGCAGCGCGCGGACAGTGAGTGCCAAAAACATTCAGTACTTC. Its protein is CASSARTVSAKNIQYF.

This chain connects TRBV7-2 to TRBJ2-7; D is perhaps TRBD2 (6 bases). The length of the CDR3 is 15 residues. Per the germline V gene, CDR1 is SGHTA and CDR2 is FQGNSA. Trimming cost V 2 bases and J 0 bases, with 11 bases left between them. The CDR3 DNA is TGTGCCAGCAGCTTATGGTCTAGCGTCTCCTACGAGCAGTACTTC. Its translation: CASSLWSSVSYEQYF.

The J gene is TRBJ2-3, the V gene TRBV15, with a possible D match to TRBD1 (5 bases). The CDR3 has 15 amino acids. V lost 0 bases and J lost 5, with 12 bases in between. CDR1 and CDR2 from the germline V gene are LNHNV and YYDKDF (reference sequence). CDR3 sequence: CATSRDNKGEDTQYF. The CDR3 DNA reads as TGTGCCACCAGCAGAGATAATAAAGGGGAAGATACGCAGTATTTT.